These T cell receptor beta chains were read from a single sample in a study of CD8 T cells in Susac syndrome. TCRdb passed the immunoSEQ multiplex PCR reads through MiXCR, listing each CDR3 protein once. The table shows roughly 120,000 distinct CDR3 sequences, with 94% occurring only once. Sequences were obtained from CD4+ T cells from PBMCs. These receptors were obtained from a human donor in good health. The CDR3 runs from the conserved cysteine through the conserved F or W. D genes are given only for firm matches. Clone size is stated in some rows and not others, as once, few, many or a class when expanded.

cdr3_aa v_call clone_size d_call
CASSALAGVETDTQYF TRBV7-3 NA TRBD2
CASSFSHTQETQYF TRBV28 NA NA
CASSQTSGSHEQYF TRBV12-3/TRBV12-4 NA TRBD2
CSADPTSGRAHGQFF TRBV20-1 NA TRBD2
CASSENSVYNEQFF TRBV2 NA NA
CASSSTTSRGTGELFF TRBV7-2 NA TRBD2
CASSLNEDGELFF TRBV7-2 NA NA
CARASGRRDTQYF TRBV30 once TRBD2
CATGGGDGYNEQFF TRBV7-9 NA NA
CASSQPLILGQGSADTQYF TRBV3-1 NA TRBD1
CASSTLTLRLAKNIQYF TRBV19 NA NA
CAWRRGMNTEAFF TRBV30 once NA
CASSQEMTGANYGYTF TRBV4-1 NA TRBD1
CASSQGAYHSGNTIYF TRBV3-1 NA NA
CSVEEGEGYNEQFF TRBV29-1 NA NA
CASSGTAPEKLFF TRBV12-3/TRBV12-4 NA TRBD1
CASSFVAADTEAFF TRBV12-3/TRBV12-4 NA NA
CSVLYSGRSYEQYF TRBV29-1 NA TRBD2
CASSTWTGQLNEQFF TRBV18 NA TRBD1
CASRTGSGNTIYF TRBV3-1 NA TRBD1
CASSVGGYEQYF TRBV9 NA NA
CATSRGPQLAGGQSYEQYF TRBV15 NA TRBD2
CASSFQLGGTDTQYF TRBV7-2 NA NA
CASSRRVPPPYGYTF TRBV6-2/TRBV6-3 NA NA
CASSLEYRGNEQFF TRBV5-1 NA NA
CASRKTSGRGNEQFF TRBV6-6 NA TRBD2
CSARGLLAGGGYEQYF TRBV20-1 NA TRBD2
CASRSGGNIQYF TRBV25-1 NA TRBD2
CASSTGPGNTIYF TRBV5-1 NA NA
CASSLKAEAFF TRBV12-3/TRBV12-4 NA NA
CASSEVYTRAEQYF TRBV6-1 NA NA
CASSLGLGGVDTQYF TRBV7-2 NA TRBD1
CAWRPNWAAGPYEQYF TRBV30 once NA
CASMRPNRYEQYF TRBV28 few NA
CSVEDKGGAYNEQFF TRBV29-1 once TRBD1
CASSLVASSYNSPLHF TRBV7-8 once NA
CASSLREPRGGYSNQPQHF TRBV27 once NA
CASSQDRGTGIPEQYF TRBV4-1 NA TRBD1
CASRRGGYSGANVLTF TRBV12-3/TRBV12-4 NA NA
CASSPRRDSYEQYF TRBV18 once NA
CSVGGDNQGAGNTIYF TRBV29-1 NA TRBD1
CSASLGLVADTQYF TRBV20-1 NA TRBD2
CASIKITGPSIGGEAFF TRBV25-1 NA NA
CARTGRFTDTQYF TRBV30 once NA
CASSQETGGRNSPLHF TRBV3-1 NA TRBD1
CASRPQGIDQPQHF TRBV12-3/TRBV12-4 NA NA
CSARGGTYEQYF TRBV20-1 NA TRBD2
CASSVGARYGYTF TRBV25-1 once NA
CASVAQITDTQYF TRBV7-6 NA NA
CASSRSSTSEQYF TRBV7-9 NA NA
CASSQGDLGGNEQFF TRBV3-1 NA NA
CASSVGQASSYEQYF TRBV7-2 NA TRBD1
CASSQDTWTSGMETQYF TRBV4-2 NA TRBD2
CASSLSETDPFF TRBV28 NA NA
CASSVAGASGFTDTQYF TRBV9 NA TRBD2
CASSLQGGADEQYF TRBV2 NA TRBD1
CATSTGGAYGYTF TRBV15 NA NA
CAISDPKGYTF TRBV10-3 NA NA
CATSTNLGGVAKNIQYF TRBV15 once NA